This T cell receptor (beta chain) was profiled in a study of shared clonotypes between healthy human individuals. Evenly divided among several immunoSEQ plates was the genomic DNA of each subset. TCRdb's copy holds only in-frame clones and misses some; the assay was immunoSEQ multiplex PCR. In the table there are a few million clones, more than 90% of which are singletons. Study-level results: Genetic and exposure-history diversity was limited by the small donor number. It was observed that roughly 5% of naive CD4 clonotypes were shared across several donors.

In regard to this clone: Its target is unknown.

Germline V gene lookup returns CDR1 SQVTM and CDR2 ANQGSEA. Trimming removed 7 bases at V and 7 bases at J, with 13 bases between. This CDR3 has 12 residues. The sequence derives from a man between 18 and 29 years old in good health. The source material was naive CD4+ T cells sorted from blood. Documented subset: CD45RA+ positively selected. V is TRBV29-1 and J is TRBJ1-4; no clear D. The chain's CDR3 is CSARQVGEKLFF. The DNA for the CDR3 is TGCAGCGCAAGACAAGTAGGTGAAAAACTGTTTTTT.